A single sample is the source of the 20 T cell receptor beta chains below, sequenced in a study of T cell repertoires in cytomegalovirus infection. MiXCR, run by TCRdb on the reads, gives a single entry per CDR3 protein. Among about 600,000 distinct CDR3 sequences, approximately 24% were seen once, and the ten largest hold 6.5% to 10%. The sample taken for sequencing was CD8+ T cells from PBMCs. The receptors stem from a human donor in good health (CMV status not recorded). Some clones in this sample may be carry-over from other donors' samples.

This clonotype was recorded a few times. CDR3 loop: CASDPPDSSGGELFF. CDR3 bases: TGTGCCAGCGACCCCCCGGACAGTTCAGGCGGGGAGCTGTTTTTT. The chain has TRBV28 and TRBJ2-2; perhaps TRBD1 as D (6 bases). V was shortened by 8 bases and J by 7 bases, with 20 bases between the two germline ends. Looked up from germline, CDR1 is MDHEN and CDR2 is SYDVKM. The CDR3 length is 15 residues. The full variable domain, with the rest looked up from reference TRBV28 and TRBJ2-2, is DVKVTQSSRYLVKRTGEKVFLECVQDMDHENMFWYRQDPGLGLRLIYFSYDVKMKEKGDIPEGYSVSREKKERFSLILESASTNQTSMYLCASDPPDSSGGELFFGEGSRLTVL.

This chain joins TRBV20-1 and TRBJ2-1, with a tentative D call TRBD2 (5 bases). The CDR3 totals 19 residues. Trimming took off 0 bases at V and 4 bases at J, with 25 bases between the two ends. Germline V gives CDR1 DFQATT, CDR2 SNEGSKA (reference sequence). The DNA of the CDR3 is TGCAGTGCTAGAGATCGAGCGCTAGCCCAAAAAACTAAATACAATGAGCAGTTCTTC. Protein: CSARDRALAQKTKYNEQFF.

This clonotype was seen at least ten times. V usage is TRBV5-5 and J usage is TRBJ1-1; the D is unclear. V was cut by 1 base and J by 8 bases, with 6 bases left in between. The V gene's germline CDR1 is SGHKS and CDR2 YYEKEE (reference sequence). The CDR3 contains 11 residues. CDR3 nucleotide sequence: TGTGCCAGCAGCTTGAGGGAAGAAGCTTTCTTT. This codes for CASSLREEAFF.

The rearrangement joins TRBV12-3 or TRBV12-4 to TRBJ2-2; 9 bases fit TRBD2. V gave up 3 bases and J gave up 3 bases; unmatched junction bases: 20. This CDR3 has 21 amino acids. CDR3 loop: CASSFPRLAEFTHRDTGELFF. CDR3 DNA: TGTGCCAGCAGTTTCCCGAGACTAGCGGAATTTACCCACCGGGACACCGGGGAGCTGTTTTTT.

As concerns this clonotype: The junction departs from germline at one end; a sequencing error may be responsible. The V call is TRBV6-5, the J call TRBJ1-1; possibly TRBD1 for D (5 bases). Looked up from germline, CDR1 is MNHEY and CDR2 is SVGAGI. The CDR3 totals 16 residues. The DNA of the CDR3 is TGTGCCAGCAGTGACTCAAAATATAGGGGGAACACTGAAGCTTTCTTT. It is translated as CASSDSKYRGNTEAFF.

The table lists this clonotype with many counts. The chain recombines TRBV4-1 with TRBJ2-1; 7 bases are shared with TRBD1. Per the germline V gene, CDR1 is MGHRA and CDR2 is YSYEKL. The CDR3 covers 16 residues. J lost 3 bases, V lost 2 bases, and 7 bases had no gene match. CDR3 DNA sequence: TGCGCCAGCAGCCAATCTCGGACAGGACTCTACAATGAGCAGTTCTTC. Protein sequence: CASSQSRTGLYNEQFF.

This clonotype was observed a handful of times. This rearrangement joins TRBV10-3 to TRBJ2-7; 10 positions agree with TRBD2. Germline CDR1 is ENHRY and CDR2 is SYGVKD. V was clipped by 4 bases and J by 0 bases; unmatched bases: 3. CDR3 length equals 15 residues. The CDR3 loop is CAISGERGGSYEQYF. The CDR3 nucleotides are TGTGCCATCAGTGGGGAGCGGGGGGGCTCCTACGAGCAGTACTTC.

With respect to this clonotype: Just one base apart from a much larger clone, this may be a read error. The gene calls are TRBV28 and TRBJ2-5; the match to TRBD1 covers 7 bases. Germline V gives CDR1 MDHEN, CDR2 SYDVKM. The CDR3 spans 18 residues. CDR3 sequence: CVSSHRFRQGVFQETQYF. CDR3 nucleotide sequence: TGTGTCAGCAGTCATCGTTTTAGACAGGGAGTCTTCCAAGAGACCCAGTACTTC.

J is TRBJ2-1 and V is TRBV14; tentative D call: TRBD2 (5 bases). CDR3 size: 14 residues. Trimming took 4 bases from V and 7 from J, leaving 14 bases between them. Looked up from germline, CDR1 is SGHDN and CDR2 is FVKESK. The CDR3 region has the DNA TGTGCCAGCAGCCCCCCCGGCTGGGAGAATGAGCAGTTCTTC. It translates to CASSPPGWENEQFF.

The chain employs TRBV20-1 and TRBJ2-1; 7 nucleotides agree with TRBD1. The CDR3 extends over 15 amino acids. Germline trimming cut 7 bases from V and 0 bases from J; bases unmatched to any gene: 9. Germline V gene data show CDR1 as DFQATT and CDR2 as SNEGSKA (reference sequence). CDR3 nucleotides: TGCAGTGGATCGGACAGGTTTAGCTCCTACAATGAGCAGTTCTTC. The encoded protein is CSGSDRFSSYNEQFF.

This clonotype came up a few times. The chain has TRBV15 and TRBJ1-1; unclear D gene. Germline values: CDR1 LNHNV, CDR2 YYDKDF (reference sequence). The germline V and J ends were trimmed by 4 bases and 4 bases, with 10 bases remaining between them. This CDR3 region has 13 residues. CDR3 sequence: CATSNLVGTEAFF. Here the CDR3 DNA reads TGTGCCACCAGCAATCTCGTGGGCACTGAAGCTTTCTTT.

Ten or more counts support this clonotype. V is TRBV7-9 and J is TRBJ2-1; TRBD1 agrees at 10 bases. V dropped 7 bases and J dropped 5; count of bases not matched to a gene: 8. The CDR3 totals 15 residues. Germline V gives CDR1 SEHNR, CDR2 FQNEAQ (reference sequence). The CDR3: CASTDLGQGDNEQFF. The CDR3 DNA reads TGTGCCAGCACCGACCTCGGACAGGGGGACAATGAGCAGTTCTTC.

This chain links TRBV12-3 or TRBV12-4 with TRBJ2-3, with D unresolved. V lost 6 bases and J 0 bases, leaving 10 bases between the germline ends. The CDR3 is 14 amino acids. Here the CDR3 DNA reads TGTGCCAGCAGCTTCTTCGGCAGCACAGATACGCAGTATTTT. This codes for CASSFFGSTDTQYF.

This clonotype was picked up many times. This chain uses TRBV7-9 with TRBJ2-3, with 13 bases fitting TRBD2. The CDR3 runs 22 residues. Germline CDR1 SEHNR, CDR2 FQNEAQ (reference sequence). J lost 2 bases, V lost 6 bases, and 23 bases had no gene match. The CDR3 region is CASRGAGLAGNSPQFSTDTQYF. The CDR3 nucleotides are TGTGCCAGCAGAGGGGCGGGACTAGCGGGGAACTCCCCCCAATTCTCCACAGATACGCAGTATTTT.

There are many counts of this clonotype. The genes are TRBV6-5 and TRBJ2-1, with 7 nucleotides matching TRBD2. This CDR3 is 16 amino acids long. From germline, CDR1 is MNHEY and CDR2 SVGAGI. J was trimmed by 4 bases and V by 0 bases; bases with no gene match: 6. The CDR3 sequence: CASSYSERGGYNEQFF. DNA for the CDR3: TGTGCCAGCAGTTACTCGGAGCGGGGAGGTTACAATGAGCAGTTCTTC.

This clonotype was counted ten times or more. The chain employs TRBV7-6 and TRBJ2-1; the D call may be TRBD1 or TRBD2 (6 bases each). CDR3 length: 14 residues. Trimming removed 2 bases at V and 7 bases at J, with 12 bases between. Per germline, CDR1 SGHVS and CDR2 FNYEAQ. DNA of the CDR3: TGTGCCAGCAGCTTAATTGGAGGGGGGAATGAGCAGTTCTTC. Protein product: CASSLIGGGNEQFF.

The rearrangement uses TRBV29-1 and TRBJ2-7, with TRBD1 matching over 9 bases. CDR1 and CDR2 from the germline V gene are SQVTM and ANQGSEA. The CDR3 consists of 13 residues. V dropped 4 bases and J dropped 5; count of bases not matched to a gene: 6. DNA of the CDR3: TGCAGCGTTGGACAGGGGGAGGCGGACGAGCAGTACTTC. Encoded protein: CSVGQGEADEQYF.

This clonotype was detected many times. The V call is TRBV7-2, the J call TRBJ2-1; no clear D. Deletions cut 2 bases from V and 5 bases from J, with 13 bases between. The CDR3 has 15 amino acids. Germline V gene sequence: CDR1 SGHTA, CDR2 FQGNSA. The CDR3 loop is CASSLLDSRNNEQFF. The CDR3 DNA reads as TGTGCCAGCAGCTTATTGGATAGCAGGAACAATGAGCAGTTCTTC.

This clonotype was counted only a few times. This chain joins TRBV7-9 and TRBJ1-2; D unclear. Germline lookup yields CDR1 SEHNR and CDR2 FQNEAQ (reference sequence). The CDR3 loop spans 12 amino acids. V lost 7 bases to trimming and J lost 8 bases, with 14 bases between them. In DNA form, the CDR3 reads TGTGCCAGCAACGTAGGCCGCTTCGGCTACACCTTC. Its protein is CASNVGRFGYTF.

This clonotype was observed a few times. The CDR3 bases are TGTGCCACCAGCAGAGGTCTGACCGAGAACACCGGGGAGCTGTTTTTT. Protein product: CATSRGLTENTGELFF. The chain combines TRBV15 with TRBJ2-2; D unresolved. V shed 1 base and J shed 1 base, with 10 bases lying between them. This CDR3 spans 16 amino acids. Germline CDR1 reads LNHNV; CDR2 reads YYDKDF (reference sequence).